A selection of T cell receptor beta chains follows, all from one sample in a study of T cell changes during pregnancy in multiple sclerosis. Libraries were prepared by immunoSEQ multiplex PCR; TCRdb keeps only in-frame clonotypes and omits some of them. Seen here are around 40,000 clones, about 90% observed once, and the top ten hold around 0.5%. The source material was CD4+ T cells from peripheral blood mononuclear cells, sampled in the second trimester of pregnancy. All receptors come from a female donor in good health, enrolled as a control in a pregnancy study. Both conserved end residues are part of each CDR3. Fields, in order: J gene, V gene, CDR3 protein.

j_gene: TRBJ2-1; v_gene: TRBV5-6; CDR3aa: CASSFDPSSYNEQFF
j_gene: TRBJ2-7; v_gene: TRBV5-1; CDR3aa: CASSLVGAGPRDEQYF
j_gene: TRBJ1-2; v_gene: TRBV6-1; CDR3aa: CASSPQVRNYGYTF
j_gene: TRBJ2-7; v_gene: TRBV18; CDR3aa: CASSTGQGEAYEQYF
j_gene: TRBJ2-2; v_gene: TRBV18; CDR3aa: CASSPQARGTGELFF
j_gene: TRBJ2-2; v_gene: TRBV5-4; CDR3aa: CASSRTGDTGELFF
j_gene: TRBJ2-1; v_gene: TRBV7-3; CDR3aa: CASSLSGTGPNEQFF
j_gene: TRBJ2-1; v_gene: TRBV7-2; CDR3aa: CASSLDRPGEQFF
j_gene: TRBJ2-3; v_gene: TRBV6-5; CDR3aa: CASSFDRAGGQDTQYF
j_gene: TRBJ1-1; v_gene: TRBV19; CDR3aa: CASMSTGATEAFF
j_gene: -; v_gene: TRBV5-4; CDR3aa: CASSLQLAGGPEQYF
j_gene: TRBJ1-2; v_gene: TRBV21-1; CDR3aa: CASSNCGTGANYGYTF
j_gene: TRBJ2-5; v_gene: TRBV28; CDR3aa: CASRPRTSGRGEETQYF
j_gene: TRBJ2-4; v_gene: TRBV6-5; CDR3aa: CASSFDSRIAKNIQYF
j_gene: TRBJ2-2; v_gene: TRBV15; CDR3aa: CATSRPRQGRRELFF
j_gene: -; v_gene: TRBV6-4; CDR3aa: CASSDADREKSGLYEQYF
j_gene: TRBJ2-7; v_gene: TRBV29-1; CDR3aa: CSVETGRDRYF
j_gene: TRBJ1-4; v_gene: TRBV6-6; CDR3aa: CASRPPGQPNEKLFF
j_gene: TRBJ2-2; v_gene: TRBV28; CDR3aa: CASSSPVPGAGELFF
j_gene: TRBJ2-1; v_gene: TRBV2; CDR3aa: CASKYAGGGNEQFF
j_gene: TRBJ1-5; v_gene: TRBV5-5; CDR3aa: CASSLGANMAVQPQHF
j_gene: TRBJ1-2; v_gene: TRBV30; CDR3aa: CAWSVRDRGGGYTF
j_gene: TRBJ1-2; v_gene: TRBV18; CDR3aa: CASSPEVHIMGYTF
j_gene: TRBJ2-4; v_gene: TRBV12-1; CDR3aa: CASSFGPVLELYAKNIQYF
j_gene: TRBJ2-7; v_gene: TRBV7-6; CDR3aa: CASSLTLATGFGEQYF
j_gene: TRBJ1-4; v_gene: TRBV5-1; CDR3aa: CASSSQGSDEKLFF
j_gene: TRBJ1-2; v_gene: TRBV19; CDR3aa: CASSSLGGYGYTF
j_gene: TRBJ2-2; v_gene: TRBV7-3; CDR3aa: CASSLMGGTGELFF
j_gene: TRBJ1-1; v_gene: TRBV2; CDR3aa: CASRERALNTEAFF
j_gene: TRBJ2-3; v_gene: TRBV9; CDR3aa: CASSVVGSGGNTDTQYF
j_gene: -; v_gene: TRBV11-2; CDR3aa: CASSSGLAEPYEQYF
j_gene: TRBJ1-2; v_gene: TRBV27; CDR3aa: CASSLLLGGANYGYTF
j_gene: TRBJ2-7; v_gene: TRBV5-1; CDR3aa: CASSLRAGLSYEQYF
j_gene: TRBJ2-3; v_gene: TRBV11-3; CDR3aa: CASRRTGSGDTQYF
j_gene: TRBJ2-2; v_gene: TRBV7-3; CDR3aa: CASSLTSGNGGTGELFF
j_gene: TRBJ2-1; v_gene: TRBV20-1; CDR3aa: CRVDRAGFF
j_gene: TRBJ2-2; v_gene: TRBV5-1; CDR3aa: CASSSGQTNTGELFF
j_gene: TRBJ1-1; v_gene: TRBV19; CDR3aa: CASSIGQGLPEAFF
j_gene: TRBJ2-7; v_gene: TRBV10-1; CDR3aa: CASSDGTIEYEQYF
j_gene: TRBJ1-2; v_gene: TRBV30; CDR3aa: CAWSVQFGGNHGYTF
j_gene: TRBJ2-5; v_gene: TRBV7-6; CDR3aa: CASSLGSGALGETQYF
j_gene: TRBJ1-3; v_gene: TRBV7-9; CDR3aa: CASSRTGYSGNTIYF
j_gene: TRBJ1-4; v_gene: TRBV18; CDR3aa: CASSLGTGGAGPNEKLFF
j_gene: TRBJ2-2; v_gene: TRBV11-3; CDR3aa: CPTPVSGELFF
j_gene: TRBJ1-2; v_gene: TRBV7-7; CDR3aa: CASSLVRDPTEAANYGYTF
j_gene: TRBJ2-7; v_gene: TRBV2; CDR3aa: CASSEKTGSYEQYF
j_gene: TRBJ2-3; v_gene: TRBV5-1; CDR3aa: CASSWGQGTDTQYF
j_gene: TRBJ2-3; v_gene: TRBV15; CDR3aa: CATSRDPGGSGTDTQYF
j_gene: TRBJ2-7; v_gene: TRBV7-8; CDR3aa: CASSDSLASYEQYF
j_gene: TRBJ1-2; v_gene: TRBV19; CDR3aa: CASSPGQGLYGYTF
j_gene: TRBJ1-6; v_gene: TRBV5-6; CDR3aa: CASSPRVNYNSPLHF
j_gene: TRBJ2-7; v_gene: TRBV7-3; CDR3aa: CASSLYLAGHYEQYF
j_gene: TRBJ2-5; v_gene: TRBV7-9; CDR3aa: CASSLGGLGGLETQYF